This T cell receptor beta chain was obtained from a study of blood T cell repertoires in COVID-19. Overall study: T cells, B-cell-depleted T cells, or PBMCs provided the cDNA or gDNA that served as material.

Germline V gene lookup returns CDR1 MNHEY and CDR2 SVGEGT. V shed 2 bases and J 0 bases; nucleotides not matched to a gene: 2. CDR3 length: 16 amino acids. A few counts support this clone. The protocol was immunoSEQ multiplex PCR, while the TCRdb copy is restricted to in-frame clones and leaves out a portion. The sample lists about 140,000 clones, about 80% occurring once. This clonotype originated in a human donor in a cohort sampled during active COVID-19. Sample: peripheral blood. The genes are TRBV6-2 or TRBV6-3 and TRBJ2-2, with 8 bases aligning to TRBD2. The CDR3 nucleotides are TGTGCCAGCAGTTACCTAGCGGGCGCGAACACCGGGGAGCTGTTTTTT. Amino acids: CASSYLAGANTGELFF.